The following is a T cell receptor beta chain sequence with its context. The data stem from a study of blood T cell repertoires in COVID-19. The table came from immunoSEQ multiplex PCR; TCRdb's copy has only in-frame clones and leaves some out. The table records about 100,000 clones, 71% of them present only once. V was trimmed by 0 bases and J by 2 bases, leaving 11 bases between them. The CDR3 has 16 residues. Germline CDR1 SGHTA, CDR2 FQGTGA. The clonotype comes from a woman aged 40 to 50 with acute or convalescent COVID-19. The rearrangement joins TRBV7-3 to TRBJ1-3, with D maybe TRBD1 (6 bases). Input material: peripheral blood. The CDR3 DNA reads TGTGCCAGCAGCTTAACAGGGGGAGACACTGGAAACACCATATATTTT. This codes for CASSLTGGDTGNTIYF.